The source of this T cell receptor beta chain is a study of cytomegalovirus exposure and HLA in healthy donors. The ends were cut back, 1 base at V and 7 bases at J, with 10 bases in the middle. The CDR3 is 14 amino acids. The germline gives CDR1 MGHDK, CDR2 SYGVNS. The primer mix had 60 Vbeta and 13 Jbeta primers. The protocol was immunoSEQ multiplex PCR, while the TCRdb copy is restricted to in-frame clones and leaves out a portion. This table holds 80,000 to 100,000 clones, about 85% found once. Material: PBMCs. The chain combines TRBV25-1 with TRBJ2-2; perhaps TRBD2 as D (6 bases). This sequence was found in a female donor in good health and CMV-seropositive. The CDR3 loop is CASSEWGEGGELFF. The CDR3 nucleotides read TGTGCCAGCAGTGAATGGGGGGAAGGCGGGGAGCTGTTTTTT.